The T cell receptor beta chain described here comes from a study of cytomegalovirus exposure and HLA in healthy donors. It was with 60 Vbeta and 13 Jbeta primers that the PCR ran. Sequencing used immunoSEQ multiplex PCR; TCRdb keeps in-frame clones, though not all of them. Found here are some 69,000 clones, approximately 79% of them singletons; the top ten hold just under 3%. In the case of this clone: The target antigen is unknown.

Study-wide results and caveats: Apparent HLA restriction characterized most CMV-associated TCR beta chains in a later analysis. Previously analyzed data showed that most TCR beta V segments were productive at a frequency of about 87% or about 30%.

Trimming took off 5 bases at V and 3 bases at J, with 13 bases between the two ends. Germline CDR1 is SGHVS and CDR2 is FQNEAQ. The CDR3 covers 15 residues. Samples came from healthy bone marrow donors. This chain uses TRBV7-8 with TRBJ2-2; D might be TRBD1 (7 bases). The receptor comes from a woman between 25 and 40 years old in good health and CMV-seronegative. The specimen was PBMCs. CDR3 coding DNA: TGTGCCAGCAGCCGGGGACAGCGGGACACCGGGGAGCTGTTTTTT. It yields the protein CASSRGQRDTGELFF. Variable domain in full (rest from reference TRBV7-8 and TRBJ2-2): GAGVSQSPRYKVAKRGQDVALRCDPISGHVSLFWYQQALGQGPEFLTYFQNEAQLDKSGLPSDRFFAERPEGSVSTLKIQRTQQEDSAVYLCASSRGQRDTGELFFGEGSRLTVL.